These 24 T cell receptor beta chains share one sample of origin, sequenced in a study of cytomegalovirus exposure and HLA in healthy donors. The PCR employed 60 Vbeta primers together with 13 Jbeta primers. Libraries were prepared by immunoSEQ multiplex PCR; TCRdb keeps only in-frame clonotypes and omits some of them. Of about 200,000 clones in the sample, more than 60% were seen once. The sample comprised PBMCs. Every receptor here comes from a man aged 45 to 65 in good health and CMV-seronegative.

CDR3 DNA: TGTGCCATCAGCCCATCAGGGGGCAACTATGGCTACACCTTC. Its translation is CAISPSGGNYGYTF. The chain uses TRBV10-3 and TRBJ1-2, with 8 bases that match TRBD1. The CDR3 loop spans 14 amino acids. V was pared by 6 bases and J by 2 bases, with 5 bases of the junction left unmatched. Germline V gene data show CDR1 as ENHRY and CDR2 as SYGVKD.

V gene TRBV25-1 combines with J gene TRBJ2-1; 10 bases match TRBD1. The length of the CDR3 is 16 residues. Germline lookup yields CDR1 MGHDK and CDR2 SYGVNS. Losses at the gene ends were 3 bases for V and 4 bases for J; bases not matched to a gene: 6. The CDR3 loop reads CASSDPGQGWYNEQFF. The CDR3 coding sequence is TGTGCCAGCAGTGACCCGGGACAGGGGTGGTACAATGAGCAGTTCTTC.

The chain recombines TRBV7-2 with TRBJ2-1; possibly TRBD2 for D (5 bases). Germline V lookup: CDR1 SGHTA, CDR2 FQGNSA. V was shortened by 5 bases and J by 2 bases, with 13 bases between the two germline ends. CDR3 length equals 15 residues. In DNA form, the CDR3 reads TGTGCCAGCAGCCTCCAAGCGGACGCCTACAATGAGCAGTTCTTC. It specifies CASSLQADAYNEQFF.

The chain employs TRBV27 and TRBJ2-3; TRBD2 is a possible D gene (7 bases). This CDR3 is 16 amino acids long. Germline V gives CDR1 MNHEY, CDR2 SMNVEV (reference sequence). The V and J ends lost 0 bases and 2 bases respectively, with 12 bases between them. The CDR3 DNA reads as TGTGCCAGCAGTTTATCGAAGGGGGGGTTCACAGATACGCAGTATTTT. Protein sequence: CASSLSKGGFTDTQYF.

The genes are TRBV28 and TRBJ2-7, with TRBD1 matching over 8 bases. Unmatched junction bases numbered 10, after V lost 6 bases and J lost 3 bases. This CDR3 is built from 15 residues. Germline CDR1 reads MDHEN; CDR2 reads SYDVKM. CDR3 loop: CASRGTGTGNYEQYF. The CDR3 DNA reads TGTGCCAGCAGGGGGACCGGGACAGGCAACTACGAGCAGTACTTC.

The chain links TRBV7-3 to TRBJ2-1, with TRBD2 matching over 16 bases. The germline V gene encodes CDR1 SGHTA and CDR2 FQGTGA. This CDR3 is built from 14 residues. With V trimmed by 4 bases and J by 12 bases, 3 bases remained unmatched. The chain's CDR3 is CASSSGLAGGLQFF. In DNA, the CDR3 is TGTGCCAGCAGCTCGGGACTAGCGGGAGGGTTGCAGTTCTTC.

The rearrangement links TRBV10-3 to TRBJ2-7, with TRBD2 identical over 7 bases. Per germline, CDR1 ENHRY and CDR2 SYGVKD. This CDR3 has 13 amino acids. The J segment lost 3 bases and the V segment lost 2 bases, leaving 1 base of the junction unmatched. CDR3 protein: CAISEGTNYEQYF. CDR3 coding DNA: TGTGCCATCAGTGAGGGGACTAACTACGAGCAGTACTTC.

This chain connects TRBV4-1 to TRBJ1-2; 10 bases match TRBD1. Germline V lookup: CDR1 MGHRA, CDR2 YSYEKL. The V and J ends lost 0 bases and 3 bases, in that order; junction bases with no gene match: 10. The CDR3 contains 18 residues. The CDR3 reads CASSQDVDRGRVDYGYTF. The CDR3 bases are TGCGCCAGCAGCCAAGATGTCGACAGGGGGCGCGTAGACTATGGCTACACCTTC.

This clone has only a few counts. The gene calls are TRBV4-2 and TRBJ2-1; 12 nucleotides match TRBD2. Germline V gene lookup returns CDR1 LGHNA and CDR2 YNFKEQ. J lost 0 bases, V lost 5 bases, and 5 bases had no gene match. The CDR3 runs 17 residues. The DNA for the CDR3 is TGTGCCAGCAGCGCCCGACTAGCGGGAGACTCCTACAATGAGCAGTTCTTC. It yields the protein CASSARLAGDSYNEQFF.

This clone was found once. The chain uses TRBV9 and TRBJ2-7; TRBD2 might be the D (6 bases). The CDR3 has 15 residues. The V gene lost 3 bases and the J gene lost 5 bases, with 18 bases spanning the gap. The germline V gene has CDR1 SGDLS and CDR2 YYNGEE. The CDR3: CASSAPGTGGHEQYF. In DNA form, the CDR3 reads TGTGCCAGCAGCGCCCCCGGGACTGGCGGACACGAGCAGTACTTC.

The V and J genes are TRBV9 and TRBJ2-7, with TRBD2 matching over 7 bases. The V and J ends lost 5 bases and 3 bases, in that order; junction bases with no gene match: 5. This CDR3 has 13 amino acids. The germline V gene has CDR1 SGDLS and CDR2 YYNGEE. CDR3 protein: CASSGPSGYEQYF. The CDR3, as DNA: TGTGCCAGCAGTGGTCCTAGCGGCTACGAGCAGTACTTC.

The chain carries TRBV4-2 and TRBJ1-1, with 12 bases identical to TRBD1. J lost 5 bases, V lost 1 base, and 5 bases had no gene match. Germline CDR1 is LGHNA and CDR2 is YNFKEQ. The CDR3 extends over 16 amino acids. In DNA, the CDR3 is TGTGCCAGCAGCCAAGGGGGACAGGGGGCGTATACTGAAGCTTTCTTT. Translating gives CASSQGGQGAYTEAFF.

This clone was picked up one time. The V gene is TRBV27, the J gene TRBJ2-5; the match to TRBD2 covers 15 bases. From germline, CDR1 is MNHEY and CDR2 SMNVEV (reference sequence). The CDR3 has 18 residues. After removal of 6 bases from V and 1 base from J, the junction contained 9 bases not matched to a gene. CDR3 in DNA: TGTGCCAGCAGGAGAGTGGGACTAGCGGGAGGCCCCCAAGAGACCCAGTACTTC. Protein product: CASRRVGLAGGPQETQYF.

This clone was picked up one time. The rearrangement links TRBV7-9 to TRBJ1-1; TRBD1 agrees at 7 bases. The CDR3 extends over 13 amino acids. Germline values: CDR1 SEHNR, CDR2 FQNEAQ (reference sequence). The J segment lost 5 bases and the V segment lost 3 bases, leaving 3 bases of the junction unmatched. The CDR3 coding sequence is TGTGCCAGCAGCTTTGACAGGGTTACTGAAGCTTTCTTT. Translating it yields CASSFDRVTEAFF.

As for this clone: Other DNA variants within this sample encode the same CDR3. This chain uses TRBV6-5 with TRBJ1-1; 8 bases are shared with TRBD1. The trim removed 7 bases at V and 4 bases at J, leaving 8 bases unmatched. Germline CDR1 and CDR2: MNHEY and SVGAGI. The CDR3 has 14 residues. CDR3 DNA sequence: TGTGCCAGCACCCTGGGGCAGGGGGCCACTGAAGCTTTCTTT. Translating gives CASTLGQGATEAFF.

Only a few counts were recorded for this clone. The chain employs TRBV28 and TRBJ1-5; D uncertain. The length of the CDR3 is 12 residues. Germline-derived CDR1 and CDR2 are MDHEN and SYDVKM. V was trimmed by 7 bases and J by 8 bases, leaving 12 bases between them. The CDR3 bases are TGTGCCAGCACACTTAGCGGGGAGCCCCAGCATTTT. Translated, it gives CASTLSGEPQHF.

The chain links TRBV2 to TRBJ1-6; D is unclear. The germline V gene encodes CDR1 SNHLY and CDR2 FYNNEI. V gave up 8 bases and J gave up 0 bases, with 8 bases separating them. This CDR3 is built from 14 residues. CDR3 DNA sequence: TGTGCCAGCGGGGAGAGCTCCTATAATTCACCCCTCCACTTT. Translated, it gives CASGESSYNSPLHF.

The gene calls are TRBV27 and TRBJ2-2, with D maybe TRBD1 (5 bases). Germline lookup yields CDR1 MNHEY and CDR2 SMNVEV (reference sequence). The CDR3 loop spans 15 amino acids. Between the trimmed V and J ends, which lost 2 bases and 5 bases, there was a span of 12 bases. This chain's CDR3 is CASSLGPQGTGELFF. In nucleotides, the CDR3 is TGTGCCAGCAGTTTAGGACCCCAGGGAACCGGGGAGCTGTTTTTT.

V is TRBV5-1 and J is TRBJ1-2; 7 nucleotides agree with TRBD1. With 0 bases clipped from V and 8 bases from J, the junction kept 4 bases outside the gene matches. The CDR3 has 13 amino acids. Germline lookup yields CDR1 SGHRS and CDR2 YFSETQ. CDR3 loop: CASSLEGAQGYTF. CDR3 coding DNA: TGCGCCAGCAGCTTGGAGGGGGCGCAAGGCTACACCTTC.

The chain joins TRBV10-1 to TRBJ1-5, with TRBD1 as a possible D gene (6 bases). V shed 0 bases and J shed 0 bases, with 9 bases lying between them. Germline V gene data show CDR1 as WNHNN and CDR2 as SYGVQD (reference sequence). This CDR3 has 16 amino acids. In DNA form, the CDR3 reads TGCGCCAGCAGTGAGTCAGGCAGGGGTAGCAATCAGCCCCAGCATTTT. Its protein product is CASSESGRGSNQPQHF.

The chain links TRBV5-1 to TRBJ2-6, with D hard to call. Per germline, CDR1 SGHRS and CDR2 YFSETQ. There are 15 residues in the CDR3. V was clipped by 2 bases and J by 0 bases, with 6 bases between them. The CDR3 nucleotides are TGCGCCAGCAGCTTAGCGAGCTCTGGGGCCAACGTCCTGACTTTC. This encodes CASSLASSGANVLTF.

The genes are TRBV7-2 and TRBJ2-2; D possibly corresponds to TRBD2 (6 bases). From germline, CDR1 is SGHTA and CDR2 FQGNSA. The ends were cut back, 4 bases at V and 8 bases at J, with 14 bases in the middle. This CDR3 is 14 amino acids long. CDR3 nucleotides: TGTGCCAGCAGCTCCGAAGGCGGGACTGGGGAGCTGTTTTTT. As protein: CASSSEGGTGELFF.

The chain couples TRBV30 to TRBJ1-1; 9 bases fit TRBD1. CDR3 length equals 13 residues. The V and J ends lost 5 bases and 3 bases, in that order; junction bases with no gene match: 4. CDR1 GTSNPN and CDR2 SVGIG come from the germline V gene (reference sequence). The chain's CDR3 is CAWGTGIDTEAFF. For the CDR3, the DNA is TGTGCCTGGGGGACAGGGATTGACACTGAAGCTTTCTTT.

The gene calls are TRBV29-1 and TRBJ1-2; D might be TRBD1 (6 bases). Trimming took 7 bases from V and 7 from J, leaving 22 bases between them. The CDR3 is 14 residues long. Germline V gene sequence: CDR1 SQVTM, CDR2 ANQGSEA. For the CDR3, the DNA is TGCAGCGCCCTTCGGGATAGGGGGGGCCTTGGCTACACCTTC. Its protein product is CSALRDRGGLGYTF. The variable domain in full, with the rest retrieved from reference TRBV29-1 and TRBJ1-2, is SAVISQKPSRDICQRGTSLTIQCQVDSQVTMMFWYRQQPGQSLTLIATANQGSEATYESGFVIDKFPISRPNLTFSTLTVSNMSPEDSSIYLCSALRDRGGLGYTFGSGTRLTVV.